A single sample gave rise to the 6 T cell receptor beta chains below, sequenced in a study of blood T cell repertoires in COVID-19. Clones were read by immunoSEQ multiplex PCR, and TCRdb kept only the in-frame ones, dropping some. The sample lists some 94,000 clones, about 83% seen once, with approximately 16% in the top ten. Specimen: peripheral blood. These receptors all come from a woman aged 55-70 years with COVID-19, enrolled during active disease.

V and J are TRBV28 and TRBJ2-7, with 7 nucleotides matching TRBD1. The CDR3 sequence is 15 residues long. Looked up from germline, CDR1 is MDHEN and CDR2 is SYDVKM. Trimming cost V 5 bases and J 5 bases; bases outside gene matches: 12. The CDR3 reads CASSPPQGMGDEQYF. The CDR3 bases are TGTGCCAGCAGTCCCCCACAGGGGATGGGCGACGAGCAGTACTTC.

CDR3 DNA sequence: TGTGCCAGCAGTTTAGCAGGTTACGGTTCACCCCTCCACTTT. Protein: CASSLAGYGSPLHF. The V and J genes are TRBV27 and TRBJ1-6, with no clear D. The CDR3 covers 14 residues. Trimming left V 2 bases short and J 9 bases short, with 11 bases between. Germline-derived CDR1 and CDR2 are MNHEY and SMNVEV (reference sequence).

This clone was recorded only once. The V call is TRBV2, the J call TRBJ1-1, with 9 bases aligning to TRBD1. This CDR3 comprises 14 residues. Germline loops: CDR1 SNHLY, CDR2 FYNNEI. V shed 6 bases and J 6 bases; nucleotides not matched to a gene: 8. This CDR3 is CASRQTGGVPEAFF. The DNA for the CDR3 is TGTGCCAGCAGACAGACAGGGGGGGTACCTGAAGCTTTCTTT.

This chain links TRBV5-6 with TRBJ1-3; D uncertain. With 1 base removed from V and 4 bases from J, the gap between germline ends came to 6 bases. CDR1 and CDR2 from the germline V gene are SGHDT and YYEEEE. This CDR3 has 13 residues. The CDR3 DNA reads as TGTGCCAGCAGCTTGCCGACAGGAAACACCATATATTTT. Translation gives CASSLPTGNTIYF.

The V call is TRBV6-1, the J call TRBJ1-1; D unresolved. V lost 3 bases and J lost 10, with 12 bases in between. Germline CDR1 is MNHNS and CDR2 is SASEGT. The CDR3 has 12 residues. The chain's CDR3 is CASSDSAEGAFF. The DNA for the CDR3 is TGTGCCAGCAGTGACAGCGCGGAAGGAGCTTTCTTT.

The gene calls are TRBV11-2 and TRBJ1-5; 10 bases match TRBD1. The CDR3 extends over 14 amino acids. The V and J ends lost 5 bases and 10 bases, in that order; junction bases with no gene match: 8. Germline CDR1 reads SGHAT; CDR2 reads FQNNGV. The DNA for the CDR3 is TGTGCCAGCAGCCTCACGGGACAGGGGTCCCCCCAGCATTTT. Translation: CASSLTGQGSPQHF.